This note documents a single TCR beta chain sequence. The data derive from a study of blood T cell repertoires in COVID-19. The CDR3 is made up of 16 amino acids. Germline loops: CDR1 SEHNR, CDR2 FQNEAQ (reference sequence). The V gene end was trimmed by 3 bases and the J gene end by 5 bases; junction bases not matched to a gene: 9. Clones were sequenced by immunoSEQ multiplex PCR, and TCRdb holds only the in-frame ones, with some missing. The table shows under 50,000 clones, with 85% to 95% occurring only once. The rearrangement joins TRBV7-9 to TRBJ2-7; 11 nucleotides align to TRBD1. This receptor was identified in a man in his fifties or sixties with COVID-19, enrolled during active disease. The specimen sequenced was peripheral blood. The CDR3: CASSFLPGTGGNEQYF. The CDR3 nucleotides are TGTGCCAGCAGCTTTTTACCTGGGACAGGGGGTAACGAGCAGTACTTC.